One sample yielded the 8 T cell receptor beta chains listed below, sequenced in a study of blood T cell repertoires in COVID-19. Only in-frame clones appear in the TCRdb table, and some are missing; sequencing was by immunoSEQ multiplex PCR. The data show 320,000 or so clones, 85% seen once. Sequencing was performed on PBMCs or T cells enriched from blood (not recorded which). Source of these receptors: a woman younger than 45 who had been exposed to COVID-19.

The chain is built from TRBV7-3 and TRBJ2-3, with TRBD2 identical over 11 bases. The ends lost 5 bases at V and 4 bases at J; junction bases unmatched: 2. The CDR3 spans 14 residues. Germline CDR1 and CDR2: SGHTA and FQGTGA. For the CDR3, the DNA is TGTGCCAGCAGCGGTAGCGGGGGGGCAGATACGCAGTATTTT. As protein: CASSGSGGADTQYF.

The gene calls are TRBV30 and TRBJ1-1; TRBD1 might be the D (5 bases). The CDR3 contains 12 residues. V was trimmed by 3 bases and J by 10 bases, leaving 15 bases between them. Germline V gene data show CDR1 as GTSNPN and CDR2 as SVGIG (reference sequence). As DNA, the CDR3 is TGTGCCTGGAGGGGTGCGATTCAGGGAGCTTTCTTT. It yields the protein CAWRGAIQGAFF.

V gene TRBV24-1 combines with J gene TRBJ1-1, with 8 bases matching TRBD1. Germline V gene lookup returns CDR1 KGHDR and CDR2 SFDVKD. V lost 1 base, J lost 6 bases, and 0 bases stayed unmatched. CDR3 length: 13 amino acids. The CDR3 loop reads CATSDLQGAEAFF. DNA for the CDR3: TGTGCCACCAGTGATTTACAGGGGGCTGAAGCTTTCTTT.

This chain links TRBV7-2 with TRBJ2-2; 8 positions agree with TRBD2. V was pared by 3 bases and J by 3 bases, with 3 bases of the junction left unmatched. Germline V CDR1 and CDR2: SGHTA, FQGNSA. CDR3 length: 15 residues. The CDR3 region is CASSFGGGYTGELFF. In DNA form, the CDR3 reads TGTGCCAGCAGCTTTGGCGGGGGGTACACCGGGGAGCTGTTTTTT. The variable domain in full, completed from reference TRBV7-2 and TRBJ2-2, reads GAGVSQSPSNKVTEKGKDVELRCDPISGHTALYWYRQSLGQGLEFLIYFQGNSAPDKSGLPSDRFSAERTGGSVSTLTIQRTQQEDSAVYLCASSFGGGYTGELFFGEGSRLTVL.

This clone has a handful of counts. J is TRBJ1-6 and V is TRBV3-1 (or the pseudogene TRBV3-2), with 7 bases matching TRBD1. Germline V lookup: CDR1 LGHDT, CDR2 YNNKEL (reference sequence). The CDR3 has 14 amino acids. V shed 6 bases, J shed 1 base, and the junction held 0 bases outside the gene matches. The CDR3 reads CASRTGSYNSPLHF. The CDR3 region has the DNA TGTGCCAGCAGGACAGGGTCCTATAATTCACCCCTCCACTTT.

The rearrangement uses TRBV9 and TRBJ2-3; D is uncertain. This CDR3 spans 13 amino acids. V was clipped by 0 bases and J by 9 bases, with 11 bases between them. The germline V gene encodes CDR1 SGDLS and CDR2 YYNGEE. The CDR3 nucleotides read TGTGCCAGCAGCGTAGACCTAGTAGACACGCAGTATTTT. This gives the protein CASSVDLVDTQYF.

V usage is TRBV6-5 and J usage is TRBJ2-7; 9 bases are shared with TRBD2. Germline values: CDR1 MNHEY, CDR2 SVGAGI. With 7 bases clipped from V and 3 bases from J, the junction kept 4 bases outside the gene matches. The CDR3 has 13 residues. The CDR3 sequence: CASTLAGYYEQYF. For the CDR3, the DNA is TGTGCCAGCACCCTAGCGGGGTACTACGAGCAGTACTTC.

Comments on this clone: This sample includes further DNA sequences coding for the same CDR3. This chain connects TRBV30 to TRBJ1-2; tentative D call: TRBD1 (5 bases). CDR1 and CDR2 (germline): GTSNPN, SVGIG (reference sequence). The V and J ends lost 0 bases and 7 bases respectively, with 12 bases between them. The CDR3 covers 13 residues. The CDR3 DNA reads TGTGCCTGGAGTGTAGTTTCCGGGGGTGGCTACACCTTC. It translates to CAWSVVSGGGYTF.